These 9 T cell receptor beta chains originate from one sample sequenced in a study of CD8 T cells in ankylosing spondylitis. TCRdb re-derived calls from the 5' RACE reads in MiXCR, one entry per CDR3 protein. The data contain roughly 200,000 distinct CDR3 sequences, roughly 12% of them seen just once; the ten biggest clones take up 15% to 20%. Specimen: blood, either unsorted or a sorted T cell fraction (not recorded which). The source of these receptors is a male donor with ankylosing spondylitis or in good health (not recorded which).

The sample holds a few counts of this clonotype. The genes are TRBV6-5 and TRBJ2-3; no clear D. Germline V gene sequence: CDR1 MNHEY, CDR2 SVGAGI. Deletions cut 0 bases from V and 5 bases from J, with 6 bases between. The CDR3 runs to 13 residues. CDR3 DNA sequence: TGTGCCAGCAGTTACTCTTGGGGAGATACGCAGTATTTT. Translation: CASSYSWGDTQYF.

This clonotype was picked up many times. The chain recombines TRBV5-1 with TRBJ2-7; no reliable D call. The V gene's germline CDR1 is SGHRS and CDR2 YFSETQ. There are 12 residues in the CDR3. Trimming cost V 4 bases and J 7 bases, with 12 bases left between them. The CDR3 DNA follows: TGCGCCAGCAGCACGGGTTTTCGGGAGCAGTACTTC. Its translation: CASSTGFREQYF.

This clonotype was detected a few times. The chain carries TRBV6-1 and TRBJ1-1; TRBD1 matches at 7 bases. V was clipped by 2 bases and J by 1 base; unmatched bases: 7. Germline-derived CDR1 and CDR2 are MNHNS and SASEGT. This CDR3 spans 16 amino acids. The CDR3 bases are TGTGCCAGCAGTGAACAGGGAGCAGGGGGGAACACTGAAGCTTTCTTT. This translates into CASSEQGAGGNTEAFF.

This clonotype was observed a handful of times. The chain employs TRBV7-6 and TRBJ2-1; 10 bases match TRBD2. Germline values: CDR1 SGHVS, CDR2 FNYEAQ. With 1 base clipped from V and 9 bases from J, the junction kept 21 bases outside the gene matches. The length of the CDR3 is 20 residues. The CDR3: CASSLVAVLAGGGMGSEQFF. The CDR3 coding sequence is TGTGCCAGCAGCTTAGTGGCAGTTTTAGCGGGAGGCGGTATGGGTTCTGAGCAGTTCTTC.

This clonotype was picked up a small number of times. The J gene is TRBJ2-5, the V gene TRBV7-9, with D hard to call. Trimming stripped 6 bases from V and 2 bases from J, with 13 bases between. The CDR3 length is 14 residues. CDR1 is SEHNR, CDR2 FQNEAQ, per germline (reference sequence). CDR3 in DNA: TGTGCCAGCAGAAAGGGCGACTCTCAAGAGACCCAGTACTTC. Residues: CASRKGDSQETQYF.

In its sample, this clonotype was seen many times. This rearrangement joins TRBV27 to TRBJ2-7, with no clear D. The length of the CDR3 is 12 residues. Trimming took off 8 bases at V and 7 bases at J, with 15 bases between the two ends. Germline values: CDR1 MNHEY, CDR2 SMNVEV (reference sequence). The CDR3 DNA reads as TGTGCCAGCGGGATATCAGATCGAGAGCAGTACTTC. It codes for CASGISDREQYF.

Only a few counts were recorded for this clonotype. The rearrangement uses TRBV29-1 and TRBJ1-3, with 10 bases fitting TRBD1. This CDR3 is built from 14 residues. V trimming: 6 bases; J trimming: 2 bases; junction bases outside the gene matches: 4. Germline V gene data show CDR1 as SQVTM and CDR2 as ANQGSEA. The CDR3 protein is CSVAGTGAGNTIYF. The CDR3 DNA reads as TGCAGCGTAGCCGGGACAGGGGCTGGAAACACCATATATTTT.

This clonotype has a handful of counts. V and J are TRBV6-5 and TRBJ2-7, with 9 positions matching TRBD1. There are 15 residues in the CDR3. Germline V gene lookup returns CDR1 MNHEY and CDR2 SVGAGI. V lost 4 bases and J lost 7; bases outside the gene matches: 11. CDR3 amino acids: CASSLGTGSTREQYF. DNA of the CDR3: TGTGCCAGCAGTTTGGGGACAGGGTCCACTCGGGAGCAGTACTTC.

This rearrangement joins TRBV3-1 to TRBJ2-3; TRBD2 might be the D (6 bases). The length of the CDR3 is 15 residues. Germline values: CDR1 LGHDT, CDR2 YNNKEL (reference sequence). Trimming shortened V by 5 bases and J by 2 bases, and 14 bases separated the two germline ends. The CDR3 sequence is CASSGVAVLTDTQYF. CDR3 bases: TGTGCCAGCAGCGGAGTAGCGGTACTCACAGATACGCAGTATTTT.